Presented here are 20 T cell receptor beta chains from one specimen sequenced in a study of post-analysis software for immune sequencing data. Notes on the study in general: Relative to controls, patients had a few TRBV segments at higher frequency, with TRBV5-6, TRBV5-1 and TRBV20-1 among these.

Prepared TCR beta cDNA libraries contained unique molecular identifiers. TCRdb recomputed calls from the PCR reads with MiXCR, one row per CDR3 protein. The sample holds roughly 580,000 distinct CDR3 sequences, roughly 47% seen once. For these receptors, no antigen is known. The sequenced material came from blood. Receptor source: a girl between 5 and 17 years old with multiple sclerosis.

This clonotype was recorded a few times. This chain connects TRBV4-1 to TRBJ2-5; 14 bases are shared with TRBD2. V was clipped by 3 bases and J by 0 bases; unmatched bases: 9. Germline V lookup: CDR1 MGHRA, CDR2 YSYEKL. The CDR3 runs 19 residues. The chain's CDR3 is CASSHPGLAGGSYQETQYF. For the CDR3, the DNA is TGCGCCAGCAGCCATCCTGGACTAGCGGGAGGCTCGTACCAAGAGACCCAGTACTTC.

The genes are TRBV7-9 and TRBJ2-3; D call uncertain. The germline V and J ends were trimmed by 3 bases and 1 base, with 8 bases remaining between them. The V gene's germline CDR1 is SEHNR and CDR2 FQNEAQ (reference sequence). The CDR3 sequence is 14 residues long. This CDR3 reads CASSFEDGTDTQYF. Here the CDR3 DNA reads TGTGCCAGCAGCTTTGAGGACGGCACAGATACGCAGTATTTT.

This clonotype was found many times. The CDR3 coding sequence is TGTGCCATCACTCCGACGGGCAGCACAGATACGCAGTATTTT. Its protein product is CAITPTGSTDTQYF. The chain joins TRBV10-3 to TRBJ2-3; D ambiguous. The CDR3 consists of 14 residues. Germline V gene lookup returns CDR1 ENHRY and CDR2 SYGVKD. With 7 bases removed from V and 0 bases from J, the gap between germline ends came to 11 bases.

This clonotype was recorded once. V usage is TRBV7-2 and J usage is TRBJ2-7; TRBD1 agrees at 7 bases. The DNA end is more similar to TRBJ2-5, so the J call may be wrong. There are 15 residues in the CDR3. The germline CDR1 and CDR2 sequences are SGHTA and FQGNSA. In nucleotides, the CDR3 is TGTGCCAGCAGCTTCCGACAGGGCCCCGGTGAGACCCAGTACTTC. Translating it yields CASSFRQGPGETQYF.

This clonotype was observed a few times. The rearrangement uses TRBV12-3 or TRBV12-4 and TRBJ2-7, with 12 bases fitting TRBD2. The CDR3 runs to 14 residues. Losses at the gene ends were 6 bases for V and 8 bases for J; bases not matched to a gene: 8. CDR3 sequence: CASSLTSGGTKQYF. DNA for the CDR3: TGTGCCAGCAGCTTGACTAGCGGGGGAACGAAGCAGTACTTC.

This clonotype was seen a handful of times. This chain links TRBV7-9 with TRBJ2-5, with 7 bases that match TRBD1. CDR3 size: 16 residues. V was pared by 5 bases and J by 1 base, with 10 bases of the junction left unmatched. CDR1 and CDR2 from the germline V gene are SEHNR and FQNEAQ (reference sequence). CDR3 nucleotides: TGTGCCAGCAGCCAGGCGACCAGGGGGTTCCAAGAGACCCAGTACTTC. Amino acid sequence: CASSQATRGFQETQYF. The entire variable domain, with the rest obtained from reference TRBV7-9 and TRBJ2-5, is as follows: DTGVSQNPRHKITKRGQNVTFRCDPISEHNRLYWYRQTLGQGPEFLTYFQNEAQLEKSRLLSDRFSAERPKGSFSTLEIQRTEQGDSAMYLCASSQATRGFQETQYFGPGTRLLVL.

This clonotype was observed a handful of times. The V call is TRBV10-3, the J call TRBJ2-5; no firm D call. The DNA end is more similar to TRBJ2-7, so the J call may be wrong. CDR1 ENHRY and CDR2 SYGVKD come from the germline V gene. The CDR3 loop spans 14 amino acids. The CDR3 protein is CATAQSLENYEQYF. CDR3 DNA: TGTGCCACCGCTCAAAGTCTGGAGAACTACGAGCAGTACTTC.

The chain is built from TRBV12-3 or TRBV12-4 and TRBJ2-4; perhaps TRBD2 as D (5 bases). This CDR3 has 16 amino acids. The ends were cut back, 4 bases at V and 13 bases at J, with 26 bases in the middle. As DNA, the CDR3 is TGTGCCAGCAGTTCCCCCGAGCGGAGCCCCTTTGGGGAGCAGTACTTC. The encoded protein is CASSSPERSPFGEQYF.

CDR3 region: CASSYSTGTKKLFF. As DNA, the CDR3 is TGTGCCAGCAGTTACTCGACCGGGACTAAAAAACTGTTTTTT. This sequence joins TRBV6-6 and TRBJ1-4, with D perhaps matching TRBD1 (5 bases). The CDR3 loop spans 14 amino acids. CDR1 is MNHNY and CDR2 is SVGAGI in the germline V gene (reference sequence). The germline V and J ends were trimmed by 0 bases and 9 bases, with 11 bases remaining between them.

About this clonotype: The junction does not match germline at one end; this may be a read error. The rearrangement links TRBV20-1 to TRBJ2-1; 7 nucleotides agree with TRBD2. Per the germline V gene, CDR1 is DFQATT and CDR2 is SNEGSKA (reference sequence). This CDR3 has 15 residues. The CDR3 DNA is TGCAGTGCTAGGGACTACGGGGGGACCTACGATGAGCAGTTCTTC. The encoded protein is CSARDYGGTYDEQFF.

This clonotype was picked up a small number of times. The chain uses TRBV20-1 and TRBJ2-3; 8 bases match TRBD2. Germline CDR1 and CDR2: DFQATT and SNEGSKA (reference sequence). CDR3 length: 15 amino acids. CDR3 bases: TGCAGCGCTGACGGGAGCGGGAGCCTCTCAGATACGCAGTATTTT. Protein sequence: CSADGSGSLSDTQYF.

The count of this clonotype is one. The chain recombines TRBV3-1 with TRBJ2-7, with D hard to call. Germline V gene sequence: CDR1 LGHDT, CDR2 YNNKEL (reference sequence). This CDR3 is built from 15 residues. Between the trimmed V and J ends, which lost 1 base and 2 bases, there was a span of 12 bases. The CDR3 spells CASSQVKYRAYEQYF. CDR3 sequence (DNA): TGTGCCAGCAGCCAAGTTAAGTACAGAGCCTACGAGCAGTACTTC.

The chain carries TRBV7-9 and TRBJ2-5; D unclear. Per germline, CDR1 SEHNR and CDR2 FQNEAQ (reference sequence). The CDR3 is made up of 11 amino acids. Between the trimmed V and J ends, which lost 3 bases and 7 bases, there was a span of 6 bases. Here the CDR3 reads CASSFLGTQYF. The CDR3, as DNA: TGTGCCAGCAGCTTTTTGGGGACCCAGTACTTC.

The rearrangement uses TRBV20-1 and TRBJ2-1; perhaps TRBD2 as D (6 bases). The CDR3 runs 14 residues. The germline V gene encodes CDR1 DFQATT and CDR2 SNEGSKA (reference sequence). The V gene lost 5 bases and the J gene lost 4 bases, with 15 bases spanning the gap. The CDR3 coding sequence is TGCAGTGCTTCGCGAGATAGCGGATACAATGAGCAGTTCTTC. It yields the protein CSASRDSGYNEQFF.

This chain uses TRBV6-5 with TRBJ1-1; TRBD1 agrees at 7 bases. V was pared by 5 bases and J by 4 bases, with 7 bases of the junction left unmatched. Per the germline V gene, CDR1 is MNHEY and CDR2 is SVGAGI. CDR3 length: 14 residues. DNA for the CDR3: TGTGCCAGCAGTACCGGACAGGTGGGCACTGAAGCTTTCTTT. Encoded protein: CASSTGQVGTEAFF.

This clonotype has a handful of counts. This rearrangement joins TRBV4-1 to TRBJ2-1, with D possibly matching TRBD2 (7 bases). This CDR3 has 19 residues. CDR1 is MGHRA and CDR2 is YSYEKL in the germline V gene. The V and J ends lost 3 bases and 9 bases respectively, with 30 bases between them. CDR3 nucleotides: TGCGCCAGCAGCCAGCCTCCCTTGGGGGCGGGAGTTGTTTATGGTGAGCAGTTCTTC. Translated: CASSQPPLGAGVVYGEQFF.

This sequence joins TRBV4-1 and TRBJ2-5; TRBD1 might be the D (5 bases). Matching the DNA end better, TRBJ2-7 makes the J call doubtful. Germline V gives CDR1 MGHRA, CDR2 YSYEKL. This CDR3 is built from 12 residues. The CDR3 here is CASSPQGSEQYF. CDR3 coding DNA: TGCGCCAGCAGCCCTCAGGGTTCCGAGCAGTACTTC.

This clonotype showed up just once. The chain links TRBV4-2 to TRBJ2-5, with 7 bases identical to TRBD1. The CDR3 runs 17 residues. After removal of 0 bases from V and 5 bases from J, the junction contained 12 bases not matched to a gene. Germline V gives CDR1 LGHNA, CDR2 YNFKEQ. For the CDR3, the DNA is TGTGCCAGCAGCCAAGATTGGAACCGACAGGGCGTGGAGACCCAGTACTTC. Amino acid sequence: CASSQDWNRQGVETQYF.

The table lists this clonotype with a count of one. This chain's CDR3 is CASRWDSQNTEAFF. The DNA for the CDR3 is TGCGCCAGCAGATGGGACAGCCAGAACACTGAAGCTTTCTTT. The chain combines TRBV5-1 with TRBJ1-1; 7 bases fit TRBD1. The germline V gene has CDR1 SGHRS and CDR2 YFSETQ. The CDR3 has 14 residues. The junction had 5 bases not matched to a gene; V was cut back by 5 bases and J by 1 base.

V gene TRBV7-9 combines with J gene TRBJ2-3; TRBD1 is a possible D gene (5 bases). Germline CDR1 and CDR2: SEHNR and FQNEAQ (reference sequence). V was clipped by 4 bases and J by 0 bases, with 26 bases between them. CDR3 size: 20 residues. CDR3 region: CASSSWGTTFLGFSTDTQYF. DNA of the CDR3: TGTGCCAGCAGCTCTTGGGGCACAACCTTTTTGGGTTTTAGCACAGATACGCAGTATTTT.